This entry lists 5 T cell receptor beta chains sequenced from one sample in a study of T cells in Graves' hyperthyroidism and ophthalmopathy. The investigators amplified TCR beta CDR3 regions from RNA transcripts. The HTBI primer set was used in a first-round RT-PCR of the TCR CDR3. TCRdb passed the multiplex PCR reads through MiXCR, listing each CDR3 protein once. This table has 340,000 or so distinct CDR3 sequences, 15% to 20% appearing once. The specimen was blood. These receptors were taken from a woman between 45 and 65 years old with Graves' hyperthyroidism.

This clonotype has a handful of counts. The gene calls are TRBV10-3 and TRBJ2-3; possibly TRBD1 or TRBD2 for D (8 bases each). In germline, CDR1 is ENHRY, CDR2 SYGVKD. This CDR3 is built from 16 residues. V lost 7 bases and J 0 bases, leaving 17 bases between the germline ends. The DNA of the CDR3 is TGTGCCATCACCCCAGGGGGCGGGGGGAGCACAGATACGCAGTATTTT. Protein: CAITPGGGGSTDTQYF.

This clonotype was observed a few times. V and J are TRBV19 and TRBJ1-2; TRBD1 agrees at 12 bases. The V gene's germline CDR1 is LNHDA and CDR2 SQIVND (reference sequence). Trimming took 5 bases from V and 8 from J; bases not matched to a gene: 9. The CDR3 sequence is 15 residues long. CDR3 amino acids: CASSLPGQGADGYTF. DNA of the CDR3: TGTGCCAGTAGTCTTCCGGGACAGGGGGCCGACGGCTACACCTTC.

This clonotype was seen ten or more times. This chain links TRBV7-8 with TRBJ1-2; the D is unclear. The V end was cut by 6 bases, the J end by 3 bases, with 11 bases between. This CDR3 has 13 amino acids. Germline CDR1 and CDR2: SGHVS and FQNEAQ. As DNA, the CDR3 is TGTGCCAGCAGAGCGGACCCCCACTATGGCTACACCTTC. Translated: CASRADPHYGYTF.

This clonotype was observed a handful of times. Given a much more abundant clone one base away, this may be a read error. The chain carries TRBV5-5 and TRBJ2-7; D could derive from TRBD1 or TRBD2 (5 bases each). The ends were cut back, 4 bases at V and 3 bases at J, with 23 bases in the middle. This CDR3 has 17 amino acids. The germline V gene has CDR1 SGHKS and CDR2 YYEKEE (reference sequence). CDR3 nucleotide sequence: TGTGCCAGCAGCCGGGACGAGTTTTGGGGTCCCAACTACGAGCAGTACTTC. Translated, it gives CASSRDEFWGPNYEQYF.

This clonotype has more than one count but fewer than ten. The rearrangement joins TRBV20-1 to TRBJ1-5; D ambiguous. Trimming left V 4 bases short and J 1 base short, with 8 bases between. The CDR3 is 13 amino acids. The germline gives CDR1 DFQATT, CDR2 SNEGSKA (reference sequence). CDR3: CSAKVDSNQPQHF. CDR3 sequence (DNA): TGCAGTGCTAAAGTAGACAGCAATCAGCCCCAGCATTTT.